This T cell receptor beta chain derives from a study of T cells in Graves' hyperthyroidism and ophthalmopathy. General study findings and limits: In the blood, most expanded thyroid clonotypes above 0.001 appeared as well.

This clonotype was observed at least ten times. Antigen unknown. The V gene end was trimmed by 6 bases and the J gene end by 4 bases; junction bases not matched to a gene: 15. This CDR3 is built from 17 residues. RNA transcripts were the template for amplifying TCR beta CDR3 regions. During a first-round RT-PCR of the TCR CDR3, the HTBI primer set was used. TCRdb analysed the multiplex PCR reads with MiXCR anew, one entry per CDR3 protein. This table holds a few hundred thousand distinct CDR3 sequences, approximately 14% found once. Clinical Activity Scores of at least 3, NOSPECS grades of at least 4 and durations under 3 months characterized ophthalmopathy patients.

The rearrangement joins TRBV12-3 or TRBV12-4 to TRBJ1-1, with 9 bases fitting TRBD1. The sequencing input was blood. The TCR comes from a woman aged 25 to 39 with Graves' ophthalmopathy. CDR3 DNA: TGTGCCAGCAGGATATACGACAGGGGGAGGCAGGGCACTGAAGCTTTCTTT. Its protein is CASRIYDRGRQGTEAFF.